A single TCR beta chain is shown here with its context. With random hexamers, reverse transcription was performed on roughly 0.5 to 1 ug of RNA. A multiplex approach, immunoSEQ multiplex PCR, amplified TCR beta CDR3 across 54 Vbeta and 13 Jbeta. TCRdb used MiXCR to reprocess the immunoSEQ multiplex PCR reads, holding one entry per CDR3 protein. The sample lists 180,000 or so distinct CDR3 sequences; 90% to 95% were seen once. This sample was taken from a study of CD8 T cells in Susac syndrome. The source material was CD4+ T cells from PBMCs. This sequence originates from a human donor with multiple sclerosis.

CDR3 bases: TGTGCCAGCAGCCTCCCGCGAACGACAAATCAATACGAGCAGTACTTC. Translated, it gives CASSLPRTTNQYEQYF. The chain employs TRBV5-6 and TRBJ2-7; unclear D gene. This CDR3 comprises 16 residues. The V end was cut by 4 bases, the J end by 4 bases, with 21 bases between. CDR1 is SGHDT and CDR2 is YYEEEE in the germline V gene.